A single sample is the source of the 10 T cell receptor beta chains below, sequenced in a study. A single record per CDR3 protein comes from TCRdb applying MiXCR to the 5' RACE reads. The sample gives approximately 9,600 distinct CDR3 sequences, more than 40% of which show up once; 2.9% is in the top ten. The sorted Tregs were CD4+CD25+CD127-/low cells. Sequencing input: Tregs sorted from a lymph node. Source of these receptors: a female donor with breast cancer.

This chain uses TRBV5-1 with TRBJ2-1; TRBD2 matches 10 bases. The CDR3 spans 15 residues. CDR1 is SGHRS, CDR2 YFSETQ, per germline. The ends lost 0 bases at V and 9 bases at J; junction bases unmatched: 6. As DNA, the CDR3 is TGCGCCAGCAGCTTGGCACTAGCGGGGTCCCCTGAGCAGTTCTTC. Translation: CASSLALAGSPEQFF.

A note on this clonotype: Its ends do not fully match the called genes, so a read error is possible. The rearrangement links TRBV7-7 to TRBJ2-2; 10 bases fit TRBD2. Germline V gives CDR1 SSHAT, CDR2 FNYEAQ (reference sequence). The CDR3 is 16 amino acids. The CDR3 sequence: CASSSLAGENTGELFF. CDR3 DNA: TGTGCTAGCAGCAGTCTAGCGGGGGAGAACACCGGGGAGCTGTTTTTT.

The V gene is TRBV5-1, the J gene TRBJ1-1, with D perhaps TRBD1 (5 bases). V lost 0 bases and J lost 1, with 13 bases in between. The CDR3 totals 16 residues. Germline V CDR1 and CDR2: SGHRS, YFSETQ. CDR3 DNA sequence: TGCGCCAGCAGCTTGGGCTTGGGCAGGGAGAACACTGAAGCTTTCTTT. This encodes CASSLGLGRENTEAFF.

The rearrangement uses TRBV7-2 and TRBJ2-7, with a possible D match to TRBD2 (5 bases). The CDR3 length is 12 residues. The germline V and J ends were trimmed by 3 bases and 4 bases, with 7 bases remaining between them. Germline V lookup: CDR1 SGHTA, CDR2 FQGNSA. The CDR3 region has the DNA TGTGCCAGCAGCTTCCGCGGGTACGAGCAGTACTTC. This gives the protein CASSFRGYEQYF.

This clonotype has just a few counts. The CDR3 sequence is CASSFPGGETQYF. The CDR3 DNA is TGTGCCAGCAGTTTCCCGGGTGGGGAGACCCAGTACTTC. The genes are TRBV12-3 or TRBV12-4 and TRBJ2-5; no clear D gene. This CDR3 has 13 amino acids. V lost 3 bases to trimming and J lost 5 bases, with 10 bases between them.

The gene calls are TRBV11-3 and TRBJ1-1, with a tentative D call TRBD1 (6 bases). The length of the CDR3 is 17 residues. The V and J ends lost 2 bases and 4 bases respectively, with 20 bases between them. Germline V CDR1 and CDR2: SGHNT, YENEEA. The CDR3 DNA reads TGTGCCAGCAGCTTATCCCTATTAGGGGGTTGGAGCACTGAAGCTTTCTTT. This gives the protein CASSLSLLGGWSTEAFF.

This clonotype was recorded only once. V and J are TRBV12-3 or TRBV12-4 and TRBJ2-2; D gene unclear. V lost 3 bases and J 8 bases, leaving 7 bases between the germline ends. This CDR3 is built from 12 residues. CDR3 in amino acids: CASSFPDGELFF. In nucleotides, the CDR3 is TGTGCCAGCAGTTTTCCGGATGGGGAGCTGTTTTTT.

V usage is TRBV30 and J usage is TRBJ2-7; 9 bases map to TRBD1. J was trimmed by 4 bases and V by 2 bases; bases with no gene match: 6. The CDR3 totals 14 residues. CDR1 GTSNPN and CDR2 SVGIG come from the germline V gene (reference sequence). CDR3 amino acids: CAWSTGTGSYEQYF. CDR3 DNA: TGTGCCTGGAGTACCGGGACAGGGTCTTACGAGCAGTACTTC.

The CDR3 reads CASSAWRENVNEQFF. CDR3 in DNA: TGTGCCAGCAGTGCCTGGCGGGAGAATGTAAATGAGCAGTTCTTC. The chain links TRBV28 to TRBJ2-1, with 7 bases matching TRBD2. The CDR3 runs to 15 residues. CDR1 MDHEN and CDR2 SYDVKM come from the germline V gene. J was trimmed by 7 bases and V by 5 bases; bases with no gene match: 11.

This clonotype has more than one count but fewer than ten. The chain carries TRBV24-1 and TRBJ2-3; 8 bases agree with TRBD1. Trimming cost V 5 bases and J 2 bases; bases outside gene matches: 2. The germline CDR1 and CDR2 sequences are KGHDR and SFDVKD. The CDR3 has 14 amino acids. The CDR3 protein is CATSGTGTTDTQYF. The CDR3 nucleotides are TGTGCCACCAGTGGGACAGGGACCACAGATACGCAGTATTTT.